This TCR beta chain derives from a study of spatial heterogeneity in lung cancer. Study details: Sequence detection consistently recorded a greater number of beta-chain than alpha-chain sequences.

Note on this clonotype: What it binds is not known.

Notes on the study in general: Tumor mutation count correlated with how many alpha and beta TCRs expanded intratumorally.

TCRdb reanalysed the 5' RACE reads using MiXCR and keeps one entry per CDR3 protein. The sample holds a few thousand distinct CDR3 sequences, 7.8% seen once. V was trimmed by 2 bases and J by 8 bases, leaving 6 bases between them. CDR3 length: 11 amino acids. Germline CDR1 is MNHEY and CDR2 is SVGAGI. As for time point: sample taken at primary tumor resection. The chain joins TRBV6-5 to TRBJ1-2; D not resolved. Sequences were derived from lung tumor tissue, sampled at surgery. The TCR comes from a female donor with early-stage non-small cell lung cancer. CDR3 nucleotides: TGTGCCAGCAGTTACCGTGGAGGCTACACCTTC. Protein product: CASSYRGGYTF.